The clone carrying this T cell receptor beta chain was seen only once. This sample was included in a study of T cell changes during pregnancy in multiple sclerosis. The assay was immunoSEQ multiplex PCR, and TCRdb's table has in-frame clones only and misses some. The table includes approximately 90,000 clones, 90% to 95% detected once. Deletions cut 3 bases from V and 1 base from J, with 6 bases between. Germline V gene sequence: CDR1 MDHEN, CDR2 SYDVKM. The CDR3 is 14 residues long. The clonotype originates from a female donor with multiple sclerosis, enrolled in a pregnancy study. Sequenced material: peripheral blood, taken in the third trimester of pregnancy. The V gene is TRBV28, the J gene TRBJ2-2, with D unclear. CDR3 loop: CASSLYGNTGELFF. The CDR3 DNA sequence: TGTGCCAGCAGTTTGTACGGGAACACCGGGGAGCTGTTTTTT.